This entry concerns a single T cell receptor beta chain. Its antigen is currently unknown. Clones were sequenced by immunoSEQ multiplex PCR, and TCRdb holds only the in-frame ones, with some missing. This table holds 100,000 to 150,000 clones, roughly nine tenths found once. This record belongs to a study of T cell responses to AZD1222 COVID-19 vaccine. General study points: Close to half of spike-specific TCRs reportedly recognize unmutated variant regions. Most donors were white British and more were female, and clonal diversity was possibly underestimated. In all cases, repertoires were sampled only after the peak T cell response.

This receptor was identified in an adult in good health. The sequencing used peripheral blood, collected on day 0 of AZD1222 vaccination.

This chain's CDR3 is CATSDPGTGTFF. The DNA of the CDR3 is TGTGCCACCAGTGACCCCGGGACAGGGACTTTCTTT. The chain is built from TRBV24-1 and TRBJ1-1; TRBD1 agrees at 9 bases. Per the germline V gene, CDR1 is KGHDR and CDR2 is SFDVKD. The CDR3 is 12 residues long. Losses at the gene ends were 4 bases for V and 12 bases for J; bases not matched to a gene: 5.